This TCR beta chain was documented in a study of T cell responses to AZD1222 COVID-19 vaccine. Study-level results: It should be noted that donors were predominantly white British and more often female, and clonal diversity was possibly underestimated.

The V and J ends lost 4 bases and 4 bases respectively, with 17 bases between them. The length of the CDR3 is 16 residues. From germline, CDR1 is SEHNR and CDR2 FQNEAQ (reference sequence). The study pooled second doses at about 4 or about 12 weeks. A note on this clone: Its antigen is still unknown.

Profiling relied on immunoSEQ multiplex PCR, and the TCRdb table lists in-frame clones only, not all of them. Seen here are 95,000 to 110,000 clones, around nine tenths observed once, and the top ten hold around 4.9%. The source was peripheral blood, collected 28 days after the second AZD1222 dose. V is TRBV7-9 and J is TRBJ2-1, with D perhaps matching TRBD2 (7 bases). The sequence came from an adult who received the AZD1222 COVID-19 vaccine. The CDR3 here is CASSSGRGTGYNEQFF. As DNA, the CDR3 is TGTGCCAGCAGCTCAGGGAGGGGTACAGGGTACAATGAGCAGTTCTTC.